The clone carrying this T cell receptor (beta chain) was counted a few times. Its cognate antigen is unknown. Germline V gene data show CDR1 as KGHSH and CDR2 as LQKENI. The CDR3 sequence is 16 residues long. Trimming took 0 bases from V and 4 from J; bases not matched to a gene: 2. This sample was taken from a study of shared clonotypes between healthy human individuals. At the level of the study: Samples came from a couple of female and three male donors aged 18 to 49.

General study points: Sharing across a few donors was seen in 4.5% to 6.5% of naive CD4 clonotypes.

Profiling relied on immunoSEQ multiplex PCR, and the TCRdb table lists in-frame clones only, not all of them. Of 2 million or so clones in the sample, approximately 94% were seen once. Selected positively for CCR7 and CD45RO-negative, naive CD8 cells excluded terminally differentiated effector memory CD45RA+ cells. V gene TRBV18 combines with J gene TRBJ2-1; TRBD2 agrees at 11 bases. The TCR was taken from a man aged 18 to 35 in good health. Sequences were obtained from naive CD8+ T cells sorted from blood. The DNA for the CDR3 is TGTGCCAGCTCACCACCGGGACTAGCGGTTTACAATGAGCAGTTCTTC. Translating it yields CASSPPGLAVYNEQFF.